Listed below are T cell receptor beta chains from one sample, sequenced in a study of T cells in Graves' hyperthyroidism and ophthalmopathy. TCRdb re-analysed the multiplex PCR reads in MiXCR, keeping a single row per CDR3 protein. Of fewer than 450,000 distinct CDR3 sequences in the sample, about 18% were seen once. Sequencing was performed on blood. The receptors come from a man between 18 and 29 years old with Graves' ophthalmopathy. CDR3s include the opening cysteine and the closing phenylalanine or tryptophan. The order of the fields is V gene, clone size, J gene, D gene, CDR3 DNA, CDR3 protein. D genes are given only for firm matches. Some rows have no size entry. The others give once, few or many, or a class for an expanded clone.

>TRBV7-3|many|TRBJ2-7|TRBD1
TGTGCCAGCAGCTTAGCTTCGACGGACAGGGGCTACGAGCAGTACTTC
CASSLASTDRGYEQYF
>TRBV19|few|TRBJ1-2|TRBD1
TGTGCCAGTAGTCGGGGACAGCTTAACTATGGCTACACCTTC
CASSRGQLNYGYTF
>TRBV5-1|many|TRBJ2-1|TRBD1
TGCGCCAGCGGGACAGGGAATGAGCAGTTCTTC
CASGTGNEQFF
>TRBV27|few|TRBJ1-6|NA
TGTGCCAGCAGTTTATCTTCCCCTCAGGACGGGGGTTCACCCCTCCACTTT
CASSLSSPQDGGSPLHF
>TRBV11-3|many|TRBJ2-1|NA
TGTGCCAGCAGCTTAAGCGCGAGCTCCTACAATGAGCAGTTCTTC
CASSLSASSYNEQFF
>TRBV6-1|few|TRBJ2-5|NA
TGTGCCAGCAGTCACCCCCGACGGCGCCAAGAGACCCAGTACTTC
CASSHPRRRQETQYF
>TRBV5-1|NA|TRBJ1-3|NA
TGCGCCAGCAGCTTGGATTTCGCTGGAAACACCATATATTTT
CASSLDFAGNTIYF
>TRBV13|NA|TRBJ1-1|NA
TGTGCCAGCAGCTTAGGCCTGGTGGGGGGGCGCGACACTGAAGCTTTCTTT
CASSLGLVGGRDTEAFF
>TRBV10-1|many|TRBJ2-4|TRBD2
TGCGCCAGCAGTGAGTCCAGCGGGGGGGCCAAAAACATTCAGTACTTC
CASSESSGGAKNIQYF
>TRBV9|NA|TRBJ1-4|NA
TGTGCCAGCAGCGTAGGGGGAAGGGCCTCAACTAATGAAAAACTGTTTTTT
CASSVGGRASTNEKLFF
>TRBV7-6|NA|TRBJ1-2|NA
TGTGCCAGCAGCGGTATCGACAGGAACTATGGCTACACCTTC
CASSGIDRNYGYTF
>TRBV10-3|few|TRBJ1-2|NA
TGTGCCACTACAGGGTCTTATGGCTACACCTTC
CATTGSYGYTF
>TRBV18|many|TRBJ1-5|NA
TGTGCCAGCTCACCAGAACGCAATCAGCCCCAGCATTTT
CASSPERNQPQHF
>TRBV10-3|few|TRBJ2-2|NA
TGTGCCATCAGTGCCGCTCGGGGCGGGGTGAACACCGGGGAGCTGTTTTTT
CAISAARGGVNTGELFF
>TRBV12-3/TRBV12-4|few|TRBJ1-4|NA
TGTGCCAGCAGTTTAAGGCAGAAAGAAAAACTGTTTTTT
CASSLRQKEKLFF
>TRBV27|few|TRBJ2-1|NA
TGTGCCAGCGGGCGTGTTGAGCAGTTCTTC
CASGRVEQFF
>TRBV13|few|TRBJ1-1|TRBD1
TGTGCCAGCAGCTTAGTGGTCAGGGGGGCTGAAGCTTTCTTT
CASSLVVRGAEAFF
>TRBV2|many|TRBJ2-7|NA
TGTGCCAGCAGTGAAAACGGGGGTACGTACGAGCAGTACTTC
CASSENGGTYEQYF
>TRBV11-2|many|TRBJ2-5|NA
TGTGCCAGCAGCTTAGGCCCAAGACAGTGGGAGACCCAGTACTTC
CASSLGPRQWETQYF
>TRBV11-2|many|TRBJ2-7|NA
TGTGCCAGCAGCTGGGGGTTCGAGCAGTACTTC
CASSWGFEQYF
>TRBV2|many|TRBJ1-5|NA
TGTGCCAGCAATCCCGGTAAGGGTCAGCCCCAGCATTTT
CASNPGKGQPQHF
>TRBV18|few|TRBJ2-7|NA
TGTGCCAGCTCACCACGGCAGGCCTCCTACGAGCAGTACTTC
CASSPRQASYEQYF
>TRBV5-1|many|TRBJ1-6|NA
TGCGCCAGCAGAGGAGGGATCGACTCACCCCTCCACTTT
CASRGGIDSPLHF
>TRBV11-3|many|TRBJ1-1|NA
TGTGCCAGCAGCTTGCTTCCGAACACTGAAGCTTTCTTT
CASSLLPNTEAFF